Presented here are 8 T cell receptor beta chains from one specimen sequenced in a study of beta chain features in type 1 diabetes. Since all of the isolated RNA was reverse transcribed, expressed TCRB transcripts were what got sequenced. Clones were read by immunoSEQ multiplex PCR, and TCRdb kept only the in-frame ones, dropping some. This sample has about 650,000 clones, with 9.5% to 15% found just once. Antigens for these TCRs are unknown. The study's findings and limits: TCRB CDR3s were moderately but significantly shorter in Type 1 diabetes patients in all four CD4+ subsets.

Sample: naive CD4+ T cells from blood. The receptors derive from a man aged 30 to 45 with type 1 diabetes.

The V and J genes are TRBV5-4 and TRBJ2-1; no clear D gene. Germline CDR1 is SGHNT and CDR2 is YYREEE (reference sequence). The CDR3 is 15 amino acids. V was pared by 4 bases and J by 5 bases, with 16 bases between. The CDR3 is CASSPLDPINNEQFF. The CDR3 bases are TGTGCCAGCAGCCCACTTGACCCTATAAACAATGAGCAGTTCTTC.

The CDR3 loop is CASNRGGEYEQYF. Here the CDR3 DNA reads TGTGCCAGCAACAGGGGAGGGGAATACGAGCAGTACTTC. This chain joins TRBV25-1 and TRBJ2-7, with D perhaps assigned TRBD1 or TRBD2 (7 bases each). V was pared by 7 bases and J by 4 bases, with 14 bases between. From germline, CDR1 is MGHDK and CDR2 SYGVNS. The CDR3 is made up of 13 amino acids.

This clone was detected only a few times. V gene TRBV14 combines with J gene TRBJ2-1; 7 positions agree with TRBD1. The CDR3 spans 16 residues. In germline, CDR1 is SGHDN, CDR2 FVKESK. The J segment lost 3 bases and the V segment lost 1 base, leaving 6 bases of the junction unmatched. CDR3 sequence reads: CASSQVAGTVYNEQFF. CDR3 nucleotide sequence: TGTGCCAGCAGCCAAGTCGCCGGGACAGTCTACAATGAGCAGTTCTTC. Full variable domain (rest looked up from reference TRBV14 and TRBJ2-1): EAGVTQFPSHSVIEKGQTVTLRCDPISGHDNLYWYRRVMGKEIKFLLHFVKESKQDESGMPNNRFLAERTGGTYSTLKVQPAELEDSGVYFCASSQVAGTVYNEQFFGPGTRLTVL.

In its sample, this clone was seen a few times. This rearrangement joins TRBV18 to TRBJ2-1, with D tentatively TRBD1 (5 bases). This CDR3 has 15 amino acids. Trimming took off 3 bases at V and 5 bases at J, with 14 bases between the two ends. Germline CDR1 KGHSH, CDR2 LQKENI. The CDR3 loop is CASSPGREANNEQFF. DNA for the CDR3: TGTGCCAGCTCACCCGGCAGGGAAGCCAACAATGAGCAGTTCTTC.

This clone was picked up a small number of times. This sequence joins TRBV11-3 and TRBJ2-6; D gene uncertain. The CDR3 contains 14 residues. V lost 7 bases and J lost 0, with 7 bases in between. CDR1 SGHNT and CDR2 YENEEA come from the germline V gene. CDR3 sequence: CASNYHSGANVLTF. The CDR3, as DNA: TGTGCCAGCAACTATCACTCTGGGGCCAACGTCCTGACTTTC.

The gene calls are TRBV4-1 and TRBJ2-3; D perhaps matches TRBD2 (6 bases). The CDR3 is 14 amino acids. The germline V gene has CDR1 MGHRA and CDR2 YSYEKL. Between the trimmed V and J ends, which lost 2 bases and 1 base, there was a span of 7 bases. The CDR3 DNA sequence: TGCGCCAGCAGCCAACCTAGCGGCACAGATACGCAGTATTTT. Its protein product is CASSQPSGTDTQYF.

This clone showed up just a few times. The identical CDR3 is also encoded by other nucleotide sequences in the sample. The chain joins TRBV7-2 to TRBJ2-5; D gene ambiguous. CDR1 and CDR2 (germline): SGHTA, FQGNSA. The CDR3 extends over 14 amino acids. V was cut by 1 base and J by 2 bases, with 8 bases left in between. The CDR3 region has the DNA TGTGCCAGCAGCTTAGGTGGGCCTCAAGAGACCCAGTACTTC. Protein product: CASSLGGPQETQYF.

This clone has just a few counts. The rearrangement links TRBV5-1 to TRBJ2-5; D is ambiguous. Germline V gene lookup returns CDR1 SGHRS and CDR2 YFSETQ. This CDR3 spans 15 amino acids. V shed 3 bases and J shed 2 bases, with 14 bases lying between them. CDR3 DNA sequence: TGCGCCAGCAGCTCCGCATCAGACTGGCAAGAGACCCAGTACTTC. Translating gives CASSSASDWQETQYF. Looking up the rest from reference TRBV5-1 and TRBJ2-5 gives the full variable domain: KAGVTQTPRYLIKTRGQQVTLSCSPISGHRSVSWYQQTPGQGLQFLFEYFSETQRNKGNFPGRFSGRQFSNSRSEMNVSTLELGDSALYLCASSSASDWQETQYFGPGTRLLVL.